Included here is one T cell receptor beta chain sequence, with context. This clonotype was recorded a few times. The clone's antigen remains unknown. Base quality data are lacking; no much larger clone is found one base away. The data derive from a study of molecular identifiers for immune sequencing clone quantification (dated by TCRdb to 2017 to 2018). For context, the study as a whole: For a replicate experiment, RNA from roughly 18,000 or 92,000 naive CD8 T cells was divided into five aliquots, of which four were sequenced. The study was a methods study using CD8 T cells to benchmark molecular-identifier clustering-based TCR repertoire sequencing (MIDCIRS) and TCR RNA copy counting.

The library was obtained by PCR. The sample was run on a NextSeq 500. Preparation of bulk TCR libraries followed a previously described approach, with the TCR primers listed in Table S5. Purification of total RNA was performed with the Qiagen AllPrep DNA/RNA kit. Before analysis, reads from multiple sequencing runs of one library were combined. The original methods were these. Reads were retained only if their TCR constant sequence matched exactly, and those retained reads were trimmed to 150 nt and grouped according to their 12-nt molecular barcodes. Reads in each barcode group were sub-clustered using a 15% Levenshtein threshold, and a quality-weighted consensus sequence was built for each RNA molecule. Non-functional sequences were discarded, and so were lower-count sequences lying one edit away from another sequence. Barcode sub-clusters with fewer than 20% of the maximum read count were removed, based on fitting two negative binomial distributions. Starting from the raw public reads, TCRdb applied fastp trimming at Q25, assembled clones with MiXCR and retained in-frame beta chains. Merged by CDR3 protein, the rows form single entries marked with the most common genes and DNA. These V and J calls originate from TCRdb's pipeline instead of the authors' own analysis. The sample includes under 600,000 distinct CDR3 sequences, with about a quarter observed a single time. The ten largest clones take up around 0.78% of the sample.

What the research found in general, with its limitations: About 3.1 recovered TCR RNA copies per cell were obtained by modeling, versus roughly 9.7 by digital PCR, implying a capture efficiency of 30% to 35%. A single cell's worth of spiked-in Jurkat TCR RNA was reported detectable even among one million naive CD8 T cells. When barcode sub-clustering was not used, chimeric consensus sequences inflated TCR diversity, with chimeras reaching as high as 47%. Highly expanded clone sizes could be underestimated because identical TCR molecules may share a barcode. The naive libraries included spiked-in Jurkat TCR RNA (about 11 copies' worth), and this RNA is not part of the donor repertoire. Clones above 20 RNA copies held over 97% of molecules in CMV-specific effector cells but under 1% in naive cells.

V and J lose 0 bases and 1 base, and a span of 8 bases separates them. From the germline V gene, CDR1 is SGHDT and CDR2 is YYEEEE. Reading from cysteine to phenylalanine, the CDR3 counts 15 amino acids. Just CDR3 DNA is preserved here, 45 bases in frame from base 1. Libraries of naive CD8 T cells were built from anywhere between roughly 17,000 and 1,000,000 sorted cells, with 10%, 30% or 50% of the purified RNA used. Naive CD8 T cells were FACS-sorted as CD8+CD4-CCR7+CD45RA+ on a BD FACSAria II into RLT Plus buffer. To test detection sensitivity, Jurkat RNA equal to ten TCR copies was added to samples of about 18,000-1,100,000 naive CD8 T cells. CD8 T cells were enriched with RosetteSep CD8+ T Cell Enrichment Cocktail and Ficoll-Paque, followed by ACK red cell lysis.

The receptor was isolated from a human donor in good health. Some libraries in this study had Jurkat cell RNA spiked in. The sample was naive CD8+ T cells from blood, with Jurkat cell RNA spiked in. The cell subset or site label, read with the paper, signifies: FACS-sorted CD8+CD4-CCR7+CD45RA+ naive T cells. The V gene is TRBV5-6 and the J gene is TRBJ1-5; the D segment could be TRBD1, given 5 matching bases. Read as DNA, the sequence is TGTGCCAGCAGCTTGGGTAGGGGAAGCAATCAGCCCCAGCATTTT. Protein translation: CASSLGRGSNQPQHF.